The rows below give T cell receptor beta chains drawn from one sample of a study of CD8 T cells in Susac syndrome. MiXCR, applied by TCRdb to the immunoSEQ multiplex PCR reads, yields one record per CDR3 protein. The sample records 100,000 to 150,000 distinct CDR3 sequences, around 86% being singletons. Specimen: CD8+ T cells from PBMCs. These receptors all come from a human donor with multiple sclerosis. The CDR3 runs from the conserved cysteine through the conserved F or W. A D gene is named only where the DNA matches it firmly. Expanded clones are given a class, and other clones once, few, many or no size at all.

. | . | TRBJ1-2 | TRBV6-2/TRBV6-3 | CASSFLGSNYGYTF | TGTGCCAGCAGCTTCTTAGGATCGAACTATGGCTACACCTTC
once | . | TRBJ1-4 | TRBV13 | CASSVRDGINEKLFF | TGTGCCAGCAGCGTCCGGGACGGTATTAATGAAAAACTGTTTTTT
. | . | TRBJ1-5 | TRBV5-6 | CASSRHHGTNQPQHF | TGTGCCAGCAGCCGCCATCACGGTACGAATCAGCCCCAGCATTTT
. | . | TRBJ1-2 | TRBV27 | CASSSGEGYTF | TGTGCCAGCAGTTCGGGGGAAGGCTACACCTTC
. | TRBD2 | TRBJ2-1 | TRBV7-3 | CASSLTSGPLYNEQFF | TGTGCCAGCAGCTTAACTAGCGGGCCACTTTACAATGAGCAGTTCTTC
. | . | TRBJ2-1 | TRBV29-1 | CSVEEIRPEQFF | TGCAGCGTTGAAGAGATTCGGCCCGAGCAGTTCTTC
. | . | TRBJ2-3 | TRBV7-9 | CASSPPGQSTDTQYF | TGTGCCAGCAGCCCCCCCGGACAGAGCACAGATACGCAGTATTTT
. | TRBD2 | TRBJ2-5 | TRBV10-2 | CASREPGGGQETQYF | TGCGCCAGCAGGGAACCCGGGGGGGGGCAAGAGACCCAGTACTTC
once | . | TRBJ1-1 | TRBV6-1 | CASPRRPGYTEAFF | TGTGCCAGCCCCCGGCGTCCGGGGTACACTGAAGCTTTCTTT
. | TRBD2 | TRBJ2-1 | TRBV29-1 | CSVGGGSQYNEQFF | TGCAGCGTTGGAGGCGGGAGTCAGTACAATGAGCAGTTCTTC
. | TRBD1 | TRBJ1-2 | TRBV12-3/TRBV12-4 | CASTRGLYGYTF | TGTGCCAGCACCAGGGGGCTCTATGGCTACACCTTC
. | . | TRBJ1-2 | TRBV27 | CASSPSEGGATYYGYTF | TGTGCCAGCAGTCCCTCCGAGGGGGGGGCGACTTACTATGGCTACACCTTC
few | . | TRBJ1-4 | TRBV11-2 | CASSQGSEDEKLFF | TGTGCCAGCAGCCAGGGATCCGAGGATGAAAAACTGTTTTTT
. | . | TRBJ1-1 | TRBV6-2/TRBV6-3 | CASSTSWGGTEAFF | TGTGCCAGCAGTACCTCCTGGGGGGGCACTGAAGCTTTCTTT
. | . | TRBJ2-5 | TRBV20-1 | CSALERGDRATTPDRTQYF | TGCAGTGCCTTAGAGAGGGGAGACCGAGCAACCACTCCTGATAGGACCCAGTACTTC
. | . | TRBJ2-1 | TRBV7-8 | CASSPAAGSPYNEQFF | TGCGCCAGCAGCCCGGCGGCGGGATCACCCTACAATGAGCAGTTCTTC
once | TRBD2 | TRBJ2-1 | TRBV5-1 | CASSLSGGANEQFF | TGCGCCAGCAGCTTGAGCGGGGGGGCCAATGAGCAGTTCTTC
few | . | TRBJ2-7 | TRBV6-1 | CASSEGPSQYYEQYF | TGTGCCAGCAGTGAGGGCCCGTCGCAGTACTACGAGCAGTACTTC
. | . | TRBJ1-2 | TRBV11-2 | CASSQGGQPIYGYTF | TGTGCCAGCAGCCAAGGTGGGCAGCCTATCTATGGCTACACCTTC
. | TRBD1 | TRBJ2-5 | TRBV7-8 | CASSLGTGIQETQYF | TGTGCCAGCAGCTTAGGGACAGGGATCCAAGAGACCCAGTACTTC
. | TRBD2 | TRBJ2-3 | TRBV6-5 | CASSLIAGPTDTQYF | TGTGCCAGCAGTTTGATAGCGGGGCCCACAGATACGCAGTATTTT
. | . | TRBJ1-1 | TRBV12-3/TRBV12-4 | CASSYVTHTEAFF | TGTGCCAGCAGTTACGTTACGCACACTGAAGCTTTCTTT
. | . | TRBJ2-2 | TRBV12-3/TRBV12-4 | CASTDPRGELFF | TGTGCCAGCACTGACCCCCGCGGGGAGCTGTTTTTT
. | . | TRBJ2-5 | TRBV24-1 | CATSPKPGAGWETQYF | TGTGCCACCAGTCCAAAACCAGGGGCGGGGTGGGAGACCCAGTACTTC
. | . | TRBJ2-4 | TRBV5-5 | CASSLIGWLALAKNIQYF | TGTGCCAGCAGCTTGATCGGTTGGCTGGCCCTAGCCAAAAACATTCAGTACTTC
. | . | TRBJ1-2 | TRBV6-4 | CASSPTGKDYGYTF | TGTGCCAGCAGCCCTACAGGGAAGGACTATGGCTACACCTTC
once | . | TRBJ1-5 | TRBV15 | CATSRDRFNQPQHF | TGTGCCACCAGCAGAGATCGATTTAATCAGCCCCAGCATTTT
once | . | TRBJ1-1 | TRBV4-3 | CAIPLGVEAFF | TGCGCCATCCCCTTGGGGGTTGAAGCTTTCTTT
. | TRBD2 | TRBJ2-1 | TRBV7-9 | CASSPAGTNGNEQFF | TGTGCCAGCAGCCCGGCCGGGACTAATGGCAATGAGCAGTTCTTC
. | TRBD1 | TRBJ2-1 | TRBV29-1 | CSVDDVDRYSDEQFF | TGCAGCGTTGACGATGTGGACAGGTATAGTGATGAGCAGTTCTTC
. | . | TRBJ1-1 | TRBV5-5 | CASSLVPPDTEAFF | TGTGCCAGCAGCTTGGTCCCGCCGGACACTGAAGCTTTCTTT